One T cell receptor (beta chain) is described in this entry. Its antigen is as yet unknown. V dropped 6 bases and J dropped 4 bases, with 6 bases sitting between them. CDR1 and CDR2 (germline): MDHEN, SYDVKM. The CDR3 is 11 residues long. This entry comes from a study of cytomegalovirus exposure and HLA in healthy donors. General study findings and limits: TRBV6-2, TRBV6-3 and other indistinguishable V segments were excluded.

The PCR contained 60 Vbeta and 13 Jbeta primers. The table came from immunoSEQ multiplex PCR; TCRdb's copy has only in-frame clones and leaves some out. Its table lists fewer than 110,000 clones. The donors, nominally healthy at sampling, likely had unrecorded immune exposures. This TCR was recovered from a middle-aged man in good health and CMV-seronegative. The rearrangement joins TRBV28 to TRBJ2-5, with D unresolved. The sequenced material came from PBMCs. CDR3 nucleotides: TGTGCCAGCAGCAGTACAGAGACCCAGTACTTC. Protein sequence: CASSSTETQYF.